The text below deals with one T cell receptor beta chain. The data are from a study of control samples from healthy donors and cancer patients. This CDR3 contains 14 residues. With 5 bases removed from V and 0 bases from J, the gap between germline ends came to 8 bases. The germline V gene encodes CDR1 KGHSH and CDR2 LQKENI. Measured with immunoSEQ multiplex PCR; TCRdb has only the in-frame clones, and not every one. The sample includes about 150,000 clones, over 90% of them seen just once. This receptor was identified in a man over 45 in good health. What was sequenced was blood. The J gene is TRBJ1-5, the V gene TRBV18; TRBD1 might be the D (5 bases). The DNA for the CDR3 is TGTGCCAGCTCAGAGGACAATAGCAATCAGCCCCAGCATTTT. Translating gives CASSEDNSNQPQHF.